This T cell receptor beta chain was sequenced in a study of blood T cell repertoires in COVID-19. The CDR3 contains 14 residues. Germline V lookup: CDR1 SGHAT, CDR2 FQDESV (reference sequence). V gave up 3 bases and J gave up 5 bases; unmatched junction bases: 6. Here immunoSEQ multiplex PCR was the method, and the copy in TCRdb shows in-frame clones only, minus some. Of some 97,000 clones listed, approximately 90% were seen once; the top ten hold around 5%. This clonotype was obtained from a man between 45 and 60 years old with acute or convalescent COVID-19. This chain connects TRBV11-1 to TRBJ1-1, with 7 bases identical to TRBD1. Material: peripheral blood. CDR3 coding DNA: TGTGCCAGCAGCTTGATTACAGGGGTAACTGAAGCTTTCTTT. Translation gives CASSLITGVTEAFF.